The 30 T cell receptor beta chains given below trace back to one sample, sequenced in a study of CD8 T cells in ankylosing spondylitis. TCRdb reprocessed the 5' RACE reads via MiXCR and lists one record per CDR3 protein. Among 230,000 or so distinct CDR3 sequences, about 20% were seen once, and the ten largest hold under 40%. The sample comprised blood, either unsorted or a sorted T cell fraction (not recorded which). The receptors come from a male donor with ankylosing spondylitis or in good health (not recorded which).

This clonotype has a handful of counts. The rearrangement joins TRBV10-3 to TRBJ2-3, with 11 bases identical to TRBD2. Germline assignment: CDR1 ENHRY and CDR2 SYGVKD. The CDR3 consists of 18 residues. J gave up 0 bases and V 3 bases, and 8 bases lay outside the gene matches. The CDR3 sequence is CAISESLAGAPSTDTQYF. CDR3 nucleotide sequence: TGTGCCATCAGTGAATCACTAGCGGGAGCTCCTAGCACAGATACGCAGTATTTT.

The chain couples TRBV9 to TRBJ2-7, with TRBD1 matching 8 bases. The CDR3 totals 13 residues. The V gene end was trimmed by 5 bases and the J gene end by 3 bases; junction bases not matched to a gene: 4. Germline loops: CDR1 SGDLS, CDR2 YYNGEE. The CDR3 reads CASRQGVDYEQYF. The DNA of the CDR3 is TGTGCCAGCAGACAGGGGGTTGACTACGAGCAGTACTTC.

The chain recombines TRBV15 with TRBJ2-6; perhaps TRBD1 as D (5 bases). The CDR3 consists of 16 residues. V was pared by 5 bases and J by 0 bases, with 11 bases between. CDR1 and CDR2 (germline): LNHNV, YYDKDF (reference sequence). Here the CDR3 reads CATSDSYSSGANVLTF. In nucleotides, the CDR3 is TGTGCCACCAGCGACAGCTATAGCTCTGGGGCCAACGTCCTGACTTTC. Full variable domain (missing parts from reference TRBV15 and TRBJ2-6): DAMVIQNPRYQVTQFGKPVTLSCSQTLNHNVMYWYQQKSSQAPKLLFHYYDKDFNNEADTPDNFQSRRPNTSFCFLDIRSPGLGDTAMYLCATSDSYSSGANVLTFGAGSRLTVL.

This clonotype was found a few times. The chain recombines TRBV4-2 with TRBJ2-1, with 9 bases that match TRBD2. Trimming cost V 1 base and J 4 bases; bases outside gene matches: 14. CDR3 length: 19 residues. CDR1 LGHNA and CDR2 YNFKEQ come from the germline V gene. CDR3 in DNA: TGTGCCAGCAGCCAAGCACTATTAGCGGGAGTTGAAGAGTACAATGAGCAGTTCTTC. Its translation is CASSQALLAGVEEYNEQFF.

This clonotype was counted only a few times. The V gene is TRBV5-1, the J gene TRBJ2-7, with 9 bases identical to TRBD1. V lost 0 bases, J lost 6 bases, and 7 bases stayed unmatched. In germline, CDR1 is SGHRS, CDR2 YFSETQ. This CDR3 region has 15 residues. The CDR3 region is CASSLVGTGLAEQYF. The CDR3 bases are TGCGCCAGCAGCTTGGTGGGGACAGGGTTGGCCGAGCAGTACTTC.

The V call is TRBV27, the J call TRBJ2-2; D gene ambiguous. Germline-derived CDR1 and CDR2 are MNHEY and SMNVEV (reference sequence). The CDR3 has 14 amino acids. Trimming left V 3 bases short and J 2 bases short, with 7 bases between. CDR3 amino acids: CASSFYPNTGELFF. The DNA of the CDR3 is TGTGCCAGCAGTTTCTATCCCAACACCGGGGAGCTGTTTTTT.

This clonotype was counted between two and nine times. The chain has TRBV6-2 or TRBV6-3 and TRBJ1-5; a weak D match, TRBD1 (5 bases). Germline CDR1 is MNHEY and CDR2 is SVGEGT. V lost 5 bases, J lost 2 bases, and 19 bases lay in between. The length of the CDR3 is 17 residues. CDR3 nucleotides: TGTGCCAGCAGTCTGGACACGGGGGGATTGGGCAATCAGCCCCAGCATTTT. Amino acid sequence: CASSLDTGGLGNQPQHF.

This clonotype was observed a handful of times. The DNA of the CDR3 is TGTGCCAGCAGTTTACCCGACTTCTATGGCTACACCTTC. Translation: CASSLPDFYGYTF. V and J are TRBV12-3 or TRBV12-4 and TRBJ1-2; unclear D gene. V was shortened by 2 bases and J by 4 bases, with 8 bases between the two germline ends. The CDR3 is 13 residues long.

This sequence joins TRBV29-1 and TRBJ2-1, with 8 bases matching TRBD1. The CDR3 spans 14 residues. Trimming at V came to 1 base and at J to 7 bases, leaving 6 bases not matched to a gene. Germline values: CDR1 SQVTM, CDR2 ANQGSEA. CDR3 sequence: CSVEGQGAGNEQFF. Here the CDR3 DNA reads TGCAGCGTTGAAGGCCAGGGGGCAGGGAATGAGCAGTTCTTC.

The rearrangement joins TRBV29-1 to TRBJ1-1, with 11 bases aligning to TRBD1. The CDR3 spans 13 residues. Germline CDR1 SQVTM, CDR2 ANQGSEA. V was pared by 7 bases and J by 5 bases, with 6 bases of the junction left unmatched. CDR3 sequence: CSATGTGGTEAFF. As DNA, the CDR3 is TGCAGCGCTACCGGGACAGGGGGTACTGAAGCTTTCTTT.

This clonotype was detected a few times. The chain is built from TRBV4-2 and TRBJ2-7; D is perhaps TRBD1 or TRBD2 (6 bases each). The length of the CDR3 is 15 residues. Trimming stripped 4 bases from V and 7 bases from J, with 20 bases between. Germline CDR1 reads LGHNA; CDR2 reads YNFKEQ. CDR3 DNA sequence: TGTGCCAGCAGCCCCGGAGATCCACGGGGGCTAGAGCAGTACTTC. Encoded protein: CASSPGDPRGLEQYF.

This clonotype was observed many times. The CDR3 nucleotides read TGTGCCAGCAGCCCAACTGGGGAAGCACCTAAAAACTACGAGCAGTACTTC. Its translation: CASSPTGEAPKNYEQYF. The chain is built from TRBV4-2 and TRBJ2-7, with D hard to call. This CDR3 spans 17 amino acids. Looked up from germline, CDR1 is LGHNA and CDR2 is YNFKEQ. V lost 4 bases and J lost 3, with 22 bases in between.

The chain employs TRBV7-6 and TRBJ2-7; D remains ambiguous. Germline assignment: CDR1 SGHVS and CDR2 FNYEAQ. The CDR3 is 13 amino acids. Trimming took off 1 base at V and 6 bases at J, with 10 bases between the two ends. In nucleotides, the CDR3 is TGTGCCAGCAGCTTAGATCCCACTACCGAGCAGTACTTC. Translation: CASSLDPTTEQYF.

The rearrangement links TRBV4-1 to TRBJ1-5; tentative D call: TRBD1 (5 bases). The CDR3 has 15 residues. Trimming pared 1 base from V and 4 bases from J, leaving 11 bases between. Germline V gene lookup returns CDR1 MGHRA and CDR2 YSYEKL. CDR3 loop: CASSQAGAGNQPQHF. In nucleotides, the CDR3 is TGCGCCAGCAGCCAAGCCGGGGCCGGGAATCAGCCCCAGCATTTT.

In this sample, this clonotype turned up a few times. This rearrangement joins TRBV15 to TRBJ1-1, with 7 bases lining up with TRBD1. The germline CDR1 and CDR2 sequences are LNHNV and YYDKDF (reference sequence). The CDR3 covers 16 residues. Trimming at V came to 2 bases and at J to 3 bases, leaving 9 bases not matched to a gene. CDR3 residues: CATSRSMTGPDTEAFF. The CDR3 DNA reads as TGTGCCACCAGCAGAAGCATGACAGGGCCCGACACTGAAGCTTTCTTT.

This clonotype was counted a few times. The chain is built from TRBV6-1 and TRBJ2-7; 9 bases map to TRBD1. The germline gives CDR1 MNHNS, CDR2 SASEGT. The CDR3 covers 13 residues. The J segment lost 3 bases and the V segment lost 9 bases, leaving 6 bases of the junction unmatched. CDR3 DNA sequence: TGTGCCAGTCGGCCGGGACAGGGCTACGAGCAGTACTTC. It specifies CASRPGQGYEQYF.

CDR3 in amino acids: CASSRNSRCAKNIQYF. For the CDR3, the DNA is TGTGCCAGCAGCCGCAACAGTAGATGCGCCAAAAACATTCAGTACTTC. V usage is TRBV3-1 and J usage is TRBJ2-4; D is unclear. Trimming pared 4 bases from V and 1 base from J, leaving 14 bases between. This CDR3 is built from 16 residues. Germline V gene lookup returns CDR1 LGHDT and CDR2 YNNKEL (reference sequence).

This clonotype was observed at least ten times. The chain uses TRBV4-1 and TRBJ1-1, with D hard to call. Germline lookup yields CDR1 MGHRA and CDR2 YSYEKL. V lost 1 base to trimming and J lost 0 bases, with 12 bases between them. This CDR3 region has 16 residues. CDR3 nucleotide sequence: TGCGCCAGCAGCCAAGTCGAAGGGATCATGAACACTGAAGCTTTCTTT. This codes for CASSQVEGIMNTEAFF.

This sequence joins TRBV5-1 and TRBJ2-7, with 9 bases matching TRBD1. From germline, CDR1 is SGHRS and CDR2 YFSETQ. The trim removed 2 bases at V and 2 bases at J, leaving 8 bases unmatched. The length of the CDR3 is 16 residues. CDR3: CASSFTGTGYPYEQYF. The CDR3 bases are TGCGCCAGCAGCTTCACCGGGACAGGGTATCCCTACGAGCAGTACTTC.

A few counts support this clonotype. This rearrangement joins TRBV27 to TRBJ2-5; 7 bases are a match to TRBD2. The V gene end was trimmed by 6 bases and the J gene end by 5 bases; junction bases not matched to a gene: 6. Germline CDR1 reads MNHEY; CDR2 reads SMNVEV (reference sequence). This CDR3 contains 13 residues. CDR3 nucleotides: TGTGCCAGCAGCGGGGAGGGAGCGGAGACCCAGTACTTC. This translates into CASSGEGAETQYF.

This clonotype has only a few counts. The chain is built from TRBV7-2 and TRBJ2-1, with a tentative D call TRBD1 (5 bases). CDR1 and CDR2 (germline): SGHTA, FQGNSA. Trimming pared 1 base from V and 4 bases from J, leaving 11 bases between. The CDR3 contains 15 residues. In DNA, the CDR3 is TGTGCCAGCAGCTTAGAATCTAGGACATACAATGAGCAGTTCTTC. Protein product: CASSLESRTYNEQFF.

This clonotype was seen more than once but under ten times. The chain uses TRBV12-3 or TRBV12-4 and TRBJ1-2, with TRBD1 matching over 7 bases. The CDR3 has 17 residues. Unmatched junction bases numbered 12, after V lost 5 bases and J lost 0 bases. CDR3 sequence reads: CASSPQTGSLANYGYTF. The CDR3 coding sequence is TGTGCCAGCAGTCCCCAGACAGGGAGCTTAGCTAACTATGGCTACACCTTC.

In this sample, this clonotype turned up a few times. The CDR3 nucleotides read TGCGCCAGCAGCTTGAGAGGGGAAGCTTTCTTT. Amino acid sequence: CASSLRGEAFF. The J gene is TRBJ1-1, the V gene TRBV5-1; unclear D gene. The length of the CDR3 is 11 residues. The V gene lost 1 base and the J gene lost 8 bases, with 6 bases spanning the gap. Germline loops: CDR1 SGHRS, CDR2 YFSETQ.

The chain links TRBV6-1 to TRBJ1-5, with D possibly matching TRBD1 (5 bases). The V end was cut by 6 bases, the J end by 4 bases, with 16 bases between. The CDR3 sequence is 15 residues long. Germline-derived CDR1 and CDR2 are MNHNS and SASEGT. CDR3: CASSSVSGGNQPQHF. The CDR3 DNA reads as TGTGCCAGCAGCTCCGTCTCGGGGGGAAATCAGCCCCAGCATTTT.

The V gene is TRBV7-3, the J gene TRBJ2-6; the match to TRBD1 covers 10 bases. In germline, CDR1 is SGHTA, CDR2 FQGTGA. This CDR3 contains 22 residues. The J segment lost 2 bases and the V segment lost 6 bases, leaving 22 bases of the junction unmatched. The CDR3 DNA reads TGTGCCAGCAGTTTTCCCCGATACCCCTCGGGGGACAGGGGAACTGGGGCCAACGTCCTGACTTTC. It specifies CASSFPRYPSGDRGTGANVLTF.

The V gene is TRBV28, the J gene TRBJ2-3, with D perhaps TRBD2 (5 bases). The ends were cut back, 5 bases at V and 1 base at J, with 13 bases in the middle. CDR3 length: 15 amino acids. CDR1 is MDHEN and CDR2 is SYDVKM in the germline V gene. DNA of the CDR3: TGTGCCAGCAGTCCCGGGATCCTTGGCACAGATACGCAGTATTTT. Translated: CASSPGILGTDTQYF.

This clonotype was observed a few times. V and J are TRBV11-2 and TRBJ2-2, with 8 bases aligning to TRBD2. The V and J ends lost 5 bases and 6 bases, in that order; junction bases with no gene match: 11. From germline, CDR1 is SGHAT and CDR2 FQNNGV. The CDR3 has 16 residues. The CDR3 DNA sequence: TGTGCCAGCAGCCTCGGGGGACTAGGACTCCCCGGGGAGCTGTTTTTT. The encoded protein is CASSLGGLGLPGELFF.

This clonotype has a handful of counts. At one end the junction does not follow the germline gene, possibly because of a read error. The chain carries TRBV29-1 and TRBJ2-6; D tentatively fits TRBD1 or TRBD2 (5 bases each). The CDR3 has 15 residues. CDR1 is SQVTM and CDR2 is ANQGSEA in the germline V gene. The CDR3 sequence: CSVEERGWGANVLTF. CDR3 in DNA: TGCAGCGTCGAAGAGAGGGGTTGGGGGGCCAACGTCCTGACTTTC.

The gene calls are TRBV24-1 and TRBJ2-7; D is perhaps TRBD1 or TRBD2 (5 bases each). CDR3 length: 13 residues. Deletions cut 12 bases from V and 0 bases from J, with 14 bases between. Germline CDR1 KGHDR, CDR2 SFDVKD. CDR3 nucleotide sequence: TGTGCCCCCTCGTGGGGGAGCTCCTACGAGCAGTACTTC. Its translation is CAPSWGSSYEQYF.

In this sample, this clonotype turned up many times. This sequence joins TRBV3-1 and TRBJ1-4, with 10 bases aligning to TRBD1. The V and J ends lost 1 base and 8 bases, in that order; junction bases with no gene match: 4. The germline V gene encodes CDR1 LGHDT and CDR2 YNNKEL (reference sequence). This CDR3 has 15 amino acids. The CDR3 sequence: CASSQGDRGREKLFF. The DNA of the CDR3 is TGTGCCAGCAGCCAAGGGGACAGGGGACGCGAAAAACTGTTTTTT.